These 30 T cell receptor beta chains came from one sample sequenced in a study of regulatory T cells in long-lasting Graves disease. For TCR beta, libraries came from iRepertoire HTBI primers and Arm-PCR of CDR3 regions. TCRdb re-derived calls from the multiplex PCR reads in MiXCR, one entry per CDR3 protein. The sample lists 350,000 to 500,000 distinct CDR3 sequences, around 20% occurring once. Indicated time point: persistent/refractory GD, antithyroid drugs over 5 years with positive TRAb. PBMCs were the source of the RNA used for TCR sequencing. The specimen was peripheral blood mononuclear cells (PBMCs), collected when the disease was refractory, from a patient treated with antithyroid drugs. The source of these receptors is a female donor with Graves disease.

This chain links TRBV5-6 with TRBJ2-7; no clear D. V lost 0 bases and J lost 10, with 11 bases in between. The germline V gene encodes CDR1 SGHDT and CDR2 YYEEEE. The CDR3 extends over 12 amino acids. This chain's CDR3 is CASSLGQVEQYF. The CDR3 DNA is TGTGCCAGCAGCTTGGGCCAGGTCGAACAGTACTTC.

This clonotype was found a few times. This chain uses TRBV7-3 with TRBJ2-3; TRBD2 aligns across 7 bases. Germline trimming cut 2 bases from V and 8 bases from J; bases unmatched to any gene: 7. Germline assignment: CDR1 SGHTA and CDR2 FQGTGA. The CDR3 totals 14 residues. CDR3 sequence reads: CASSLGGGSSTQYF. The CDR3 region has the DNA TGTGCCAGCAGCTTAGGGGGGGGGAGTTCTACGCAGTATTTT. The full variable domain, completed using reference TRBV7-3 and TRBJ2-3, is GAGVSQTPSNKVTEKGKYVELRCDPISGHTALYWYRQSLGQGPEFLIYFQGTGAADDSGLPNDRFFAVRPEGSVSTLKIQRTERGDSAVYLCASSLGGGSSTQYFGPGTRLTVL.

This clonotype was seen once. This may come from a read error, since a much larger clone is one base off. The CDR3 nucleotides read TGTGCCAGCAGTGGGGAGTCCGGGGAGCTGTTTTTT. Its protein is CASSGESGELFF. This chain connects TRBV27 to TRBJ2-2; possible D gene TRBD2, 5 bases. V gave up 5 bases and J gave up 6 bases, with 7 bases separating them. Germline V gene lookup returns CDR1 MNHEY and CDR2 SMNVEV (reference sequence). The CDR3 loop spans 12 amino acids.

This clonotype has ten or more counts. The genes are TRBV6-5 and TRBJ2-2; unclear D gene. In germline, CDR1 is MNHEY, CDR2 SVGAGI. Trimming took off 2 bases at V and 7 bases at J, with 8 bases between the two ends. This CDR3 comprises 13 residues. This chain's CDR3 is CASSYSPYGELFF. The CDR3, as DNA: TGTGCCAGCAGTTACAGCCCCTACGGGGAGCTGTTTTTT.

This clonotype showed up many times. V usage is TRBV28 and J usage is TRBJ2-5; possible D gene TRBD1, 6 bases. This CDR3 is built from 12 residues. Trimming cost V 6 bases and J 8 bases, with 13 bases left between them. Germline CDR1 and CDR2: MDHEN and SYDVKM. The CDR3 region has the DNA TGTGCCAGCAGCTCTAGGGACATTACCCAGTACTTC. As protein: CASSSRDITQYF.

Ten or more counts support this clonotype. This chain connects TRBV28 to TRBJ2-6; D unresolved. Germline CDR1 reads MDHEN; CDR2 reads SYDVKM. The CDR3 is 16 residues long. V was trimmed by 7 bases and J by 0 bases, leaving 13 bases between them. CDR3 sequence (DNA): TGTGCCAGCAAAGGGCCCATCGACTCTGGGGCCAACGTCCTGACTTTC. Protein product: CASKGPIDSGANVLTF.

This clonotype has at least ten counts. The V and J genes are TRBV6-2 or TRBV6-3 and TRBJ1-1, with D perhaps TRBD1 (5 bases). Trimming pared 2 bases from V and 3 bases from J, leaving 16 bases between. CDR1 MNHEY and CDR2 SVGEGT come from the germline V gene. The CDR3 sequence is 16 residues long. The CDR3 region is CASSYGSSGGDTEAFF. CDR3 sequence (DNA): TGTGCCAGCAGTTACGGATCCTCGGGGGGAGACACTGAAGCTTTCTTT.

J is TRBJ2-1 and V is TRBV3-1; D is uncertain. Germline CDR1 LGHDT, CDR2 YNNKEL (reference sequence). The CDR3 is 12 residues long. The ends were cut back, 0 bases at V and 9 bases at J, with 6 bases in the middle. This chain's CDR3 is CASSQESSEQFF. The CDR3 DNA follows: TGTGCCAGCAGCCAAGAGAGCAGTGAGCAGTTCTTC.

This clonotype was found many times. The V gene is TRBV20-1, the J gene TRBJ2-7; no clear D gene. This CDR3 is 11 amino acids long. Between the trimmed V and J ends, which lost 6 bases and 4 bases, there was a span of 10 bases. Per germline, CDR1 DFQATT and CDR2 SNEGSKA (reference sequence). The CDR3 bases are TGCAGTGCCCCGCGAAGGTACGAGCAGTACTTC. Translating it yields CSAPRRYEQYF.

This clonotype has only a few counts. One base away lies a much larger clone, so this may be a sequencing read error. This is likely a read error, given that the CDR3 carries no conserved phenylalanine or tryptophan at its end. The chain uses TRBV6-2 or TRBV6-3 and TRBJ1-2; D unclear. CDR1 and CDR2 from the germline V gene are MNHEY and SVGEGT. This CDR3 has 13 residues. V was clipped by 5 bases and J by 3 bases, with 10 bases between them. CDR3 loop: CASSEASYYGYTS. As DNA, the CDR3 is TGTGCCAGCAGTGAAGCCAGCTACTATGGCTACACCTCC.

This rearrangement joins TRBV28 to TRBJ2-3; 11 bases align to TRBD2. The V and J ends lost 8 bases and 4 bases, in that order; junction bases with no gene match: 8. The germline V gene has CDR1 MDHEN and CDR2 SYDVKM. The CDR3 loop spans 15 amino acids. CDR3 coding DNA: TGTGCCAGCGGAATAGCGGGAGGGCCCGCAGATACGCAGTATTTT. This encodes CASGIAGGPADTQYF.

The chain has TRBV2 and TRBJ2-3, with D unresolved. The V end was cut by 3 bases, the J end by 11 bases, with 21 bases between. CDR3 length: 15 amino acids. CDR1 is SNHLY, CDR2 FYNNEI, per germline. The CDR3 coding sequence is TGTGCCAGCAGTGAGCGGCTTCATCCAATTGAGAAGCAGTATTTT. Protein sequence: CASSERLHPIEKQYF. Based on the CDR3 plus reference TRBV2 and TRBJ2-3, the full variable domain is EPEVTQTPSHQVTQMGQEVILRCVPISNHLYFYWYRQILGQKVEFLVSFYNNEISEKSEIFDDQFSVERPDGSNFTLKIRSTKLEDSAMYFCASSERLHPIEKQYFGPGTRLTVL.

The chain recombines TRBV4-1 with TRBJ2-5; no reliable D call. This CDR3 contains 15 residues. Germline V gene data show CDR1 as MGHRA and CDR2 as YSYEKL. The germline V and J ends were trimmed by 4 bases and 6 bases, with 18 bases remaining between them. In nucleotides, the CDR3 is TGCGCCAGCAGCCGAGATCGCGGCAACATAAAGACCCAGTACTTC. It specifies CASSRDRGNIKTQYF.

Many counts were recorded for this clonotype. The CDR3 DNA reads as TGTGCCAGCAGCCTAGGACGGTCTGACGAGCAGTACTTC. It codes for CASSLGRSDEQYF. V is TRBV28 and J is TRBJ2-7; no firm D call. Deletions cut 6 bases from V and 5 bases from J, with 14 bases between. Germline CDR1 MDHEN, CDR2 SYDVKM. This CDR3 contains 13 residues.

A word on this clonotype: This may come from a read error, since a much larger clone is one base off. The rearrangement uses TRBV6-2 or TRBV6-3 and TRBJ1-5; possible D gene TRBD1, 5 bases. Germline CDR1 reads MNHEY; CDR2 reads SVGEGT. The CDR3 runs to 15 residues. CDR3 sequence reads: CAGSEIQDVAQPQHF. Written as DNA, the CDR3 is TGTGCCGGCAGTGAAATACAGGATGTGGCCCAGCCCCAGCATTTT.

This clonotype has a handful of counts. The chain recombines TRBV2 with TRBJ2-3; D assignment may be TRBD1 or TRBD2 (5 bases each). With 9 bases removed from V and 0 bases from J, the gap between germline ends came to 10 bases. The CDR3 length is 13 residues. Germline V gene sequence: CDR1 SNHLY, CDR2 FYNNEI. CDR3 amino acids: CAREDKSTDTQYF. CDR3 sequence (DNA): TGTGCCAGGGAGGACAAGAGCACAGATACGCAGTATTTT.

This clonotype was seen many times. The chain uses TRBV7-8 and TRBJ1-2; D ambiguous. V lost 7 bases to trimming and J lost 6 bases, with 15 bases between them. There are 13 residues in the CDR3. Germline assignment: CDR1 SGHVS and CDR2 FQNEAQ. In DNA form, the CDR3 reads TGTGCCAGCACCCAGGTGGAGGTAGATGGCTACACCTTC. Translating it yields CASTQVEVDGYTF.

This clonotype was seen a few times. V is TRBV6-2 or TRBV6-3 and J is TRBJ1-1; D is perhaps TRBD1 (5 bases). This CDR3 has 12 residues. The germline CDR1 and CDR2 sequences are MNHEY and SVGEGT. With 5 bases removed from V and 8 bases from J, the gap between germline ends came to 12 bases. CDR3 in amino acids: CASSESGPEAFF. CDR3 DNA: TGTGCCAGCAGTGAATCGGGGCCCGAAGCTTTCTTT.

This clonotype was seen more than once but under ten times. This rearrangement joins TRBV7-7 to TRBJ2-5; 14 bases align to TRBD2. Germline CDR1 and CDR2: SSHAT and FNYEAQ (reference sequence). The V gene end was trimmed by 1 base and the J gene end by 0 bases; junction bases not matched to a gene: 10. CDR3 length: 20 residues. CDR3 sequence: CASSLGPGLAGGLYQETQYF. The CDR3 bases are TGTGCCAGCAGCTTAGGCCCTGGACTAGCGGGAGGACTGTACCAAGAGACCCAGTACTTC. The full variable domain, completed using reference TRBV7-7 and TRBJ2-5, is GAGVSQSPRYKVTKRGQDVTLRCDPISSHATLYWYQQALGQGPEFLTYFNYEAQPDKSGLPSDRFSAERPEGSISTLTIQRTEQRDSAMYRCASSLGPGLAGGLYQETQYFGPGTRLLVL.

This clonotype was observed at least ten times. The chain uses TRBV2 and TRBJ2-5; no clear D. The germline V and J ends were trimmed by 4 bases and 0 bases, with 6 bases remaining between them. Germline lookup yields CDR1 SNHLY and CDR2 FYNNEI. The CDR3 loop spans 13 amino acids. The DNA for the CDR3 is TGTGCCAGCAGTGGCGACTACCAAGAGACCCAGTACTTC. Translation: CASSGDYQETQYF.

Concerning this clonotype itself: The junction and the germline gene differ at one end; a read error may be behind it. The V gene is TRBV5-8, the J gene TRBJ2-7; TRBD2 matches at 8 bases. CDR3 length: 11 residues. The germline CDR1 and CDR2 sequences are SGHTS and YDEGEE. The CDR3 coding sequence is TGTGCCAGCAGCTTCGGCGGGAGGCAGGACTTC. Translated: CASSFGGRQDF.

This clonotype has at least ten counts. The V call is TRBV7-9, the J call TRBJ1-1; D not resolved. This CDR3 has 13 residues. Trimming removed 1 base from V and 3 bases from J, with 6 bases in between. Looked up from germline, CDR1 is SEHNR and CDR2 is FQNEAQ (reference sequence). CDR3 region: CASSLDMDTEAFF. The CDR3 region has the DNA TGTGCCAGCAGCTTAGATATGGACACTGAAGCTTTCTTT. Looking up the rest from reference TRBV7-9 and TRBJ1-1 gives the full variable domain: DTGVSQNPRHKITKRGQNVTFRCDPISEHNRLYWYRQTLGQGPEFLTYFQNEAQLEKSRLLSDRFSAERPKGSFSTLEIQRTEQGDSAMYLCASSLDMDTEAFFGQGTRLTVV.

There are many counts of this clonotype. The chain is built from TRBV6-1 and TRBJ1-2; D gene ambiguous. V lost 6 bases to trimming and J lost 8 bases, with 16 bases between them. CDR1 is MNHNS, CDR2 SASEGT, per germline. CDR3 size: 13 residues. This CDR3 reads CASSTTPATGYTF. The CDR3 DNA reads as TGTGCCAGCAGCACGACCCCGGCGACCGGCTACACCTTC.

This chain connects TRBV5-1 to TRBJ2-7; D is unclear. Trimming took 4 bases from V and 3 from J, leaving 17 bases between them. CDR3 size: 15 residues. The germline V gene has CDR1 SGHRS and CDR2 YFSETQ. The CDR3 region has the DNA TGCGCCAGCAGCGCCGGCGATCTGCGTTTCTACGAGCAGTACTTC. Protein sequence: CASSAGDLRFYEQYF.

In this sample, this clonotype turned up a few times. V usage is TRBV5-8 and J usage is TRBJ2-7, with D possibly called TRBD1 or TRBD2 (5 bases each). From germline, CDR1 is SGHTS and CDR2 YDEGEE. The CDR3 is 14 amino acids. Trimming took 3 bases from V and 3 from J, leaving 13 bases between them. The CDR3 DNA is TGTGCCAGCAGCTACCGGGACGGATACTACGAGCAGTACTTC. It yields the protein CASSYRDGYYEQYF.

The count of this clonotype is one. The V and J genes are TRBV20-1 and TRBJ1-5; no reliable D call. V lost 1 base and J lost 5, with 9 bases in between. Germline V gene data show CDR1 as DFQATT and CDR2 as SNEGSKA (reference sequence). The CDR3 is 13 amino acids. CDR3 region: CSARVGFDQPQHF. The CDR3 DNA sequence: TGCAGTGCTAGAGTGGGGTTCGATCAGCCCCAGCATTTT.

At least ten counts were recorded for this clonotype. The chain carries TRBV6-5 and TRBJ1-1; D unresolved. The CDR3 is 13 amino acids. Germline assignment: CDR1 MNHEY and CDR2 SVGAGI. V was pared by 3 bases and J by 1 base, with 6 bases between. The CDR3 spells CASSYQANTEAFF. The CDR3 region has the DNA TGTGCCAGCAGTTATCAGGCGAACACTGAAGCTTTCTTT.

CDR3: CASSWGIGRTDTQYF. For the CDR3, the DNA is TGTGCCAGCAGCTGGGGTATAGGGAGAACAGATACGCAGTATTTT. The chain carries TRBV7-9 and TRBJ2-3, with D possibly TRBD2 on 5 matching bases. V lost 4 bases and J lost 3, with 14 bases in between. The CDR3 totals 15 residues. Germline CDR1 SEHNR, CDR2 FQNEAQ (reference sequence).

With regard to this clonotype: A much larger clone differs by one base, so this may be a read error. The chain employs TRBV28 and TRBJ2-7, with D maybe TRBD1 (5 bases). The CDR3 extends over 13 amino acids. The germline V gene has CDR1 MDHEN and CDR2 SYDVKM. The DNA for the CDR3 is TGTGCCAGCATTGGAGCAGGGTTCTACGAGCAGCACTTC. It yields the protein CASIGAGFYEQHF.

There are many counts of this clonotype. The chain joins TRBV12-3 or TRBV12-4 to TRBJ1-3, with 7 bases aligning to TRBD1. The CDR3 runs to 15 residues. With V trimmed by 6 bases and J by 4 bases, 9 bases remained unmatched. The CDR3 coding sequence is TGTGCCAGCAGCGACCCGACAGGGAAAGGAAACACCATATATTTT. It translates to CASSDPTGKGNTIYF.